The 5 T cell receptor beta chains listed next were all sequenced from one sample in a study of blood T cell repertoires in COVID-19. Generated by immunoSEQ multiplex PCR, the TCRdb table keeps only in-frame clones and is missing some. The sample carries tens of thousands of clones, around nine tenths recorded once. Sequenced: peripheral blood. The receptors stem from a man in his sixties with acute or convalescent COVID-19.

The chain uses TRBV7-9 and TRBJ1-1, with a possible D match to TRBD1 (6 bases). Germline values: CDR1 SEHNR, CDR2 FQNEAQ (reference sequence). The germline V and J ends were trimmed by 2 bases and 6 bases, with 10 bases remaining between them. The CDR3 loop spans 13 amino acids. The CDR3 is CASSLSGDAEAFF. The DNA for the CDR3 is TGTGCCAGCAGCTTATCAGGGGACGCTGAAGCTTTCTTT.

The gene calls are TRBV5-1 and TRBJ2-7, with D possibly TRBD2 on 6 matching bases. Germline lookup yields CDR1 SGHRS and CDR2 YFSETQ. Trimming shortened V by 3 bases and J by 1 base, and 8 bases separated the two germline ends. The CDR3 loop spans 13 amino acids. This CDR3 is CASSSEGSYEQYF. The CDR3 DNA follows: TGCGCCAGCAGCTCGGAGGGGTCCTACGAGCAGTACTTC. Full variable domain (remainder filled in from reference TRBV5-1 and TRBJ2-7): KAGVTQTPRYLIKTRGQQVTLSCSPISGHRSVSWYQQTPGQGLQFLFEYFSETQRNKGNFPGRFSGRQFSNSRSEMNVSTLELGDSALYLCASSSEGSYEQYFGPGTRLTVT.

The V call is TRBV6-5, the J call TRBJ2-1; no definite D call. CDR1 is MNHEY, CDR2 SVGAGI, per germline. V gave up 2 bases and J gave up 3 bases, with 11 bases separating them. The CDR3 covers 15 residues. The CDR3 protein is CASSYTPVVYNEQFF. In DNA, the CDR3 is TGTGCCAGCAGTTACACACCAGTCGTCTACAATGAGCAGTTCTTC.

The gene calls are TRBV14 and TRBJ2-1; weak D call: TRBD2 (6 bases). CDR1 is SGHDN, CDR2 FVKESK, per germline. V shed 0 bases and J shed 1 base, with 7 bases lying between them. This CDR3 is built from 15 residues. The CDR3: CASSQDGGSYNEQFF. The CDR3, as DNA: TGTGCCAGCAGCCAAGATGGGGGGTCCTACAATGAGCAGTTCTTC.

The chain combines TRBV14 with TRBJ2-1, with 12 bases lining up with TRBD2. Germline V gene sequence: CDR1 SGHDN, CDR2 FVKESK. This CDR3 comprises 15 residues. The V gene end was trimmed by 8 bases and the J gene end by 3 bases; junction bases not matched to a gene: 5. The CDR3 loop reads CASGKLAGGYNEQFF. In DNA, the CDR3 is TGTGCCAGCGGGAAACTAGCGGGAGGCTACAATGAGCAGTTCTTC.